Listed below are T cell receptor beta chains from one sample, sequenced in a study of T cells in Graves' hyperthyroidism and ophthalmopathy. TCRdb redid the calling of the multiplex PCR reads with MiXCR, one entry per CDR3 protein. This sample has around 280,000 distinct CDR3 sequences; 10% to 15% occur once, and the top ten carry 7.8%. Sequencing was performed on blood. All receptors derive from a woman aged 25 to 39 with Graves' hyperthyroidism that later progressed to Graves' ophthalmopathy. Each CDR3 is given with its conserved first and last residue. Each record gives: J gene, D gene, clone size, V gene, CDR3 protein, CDR3 DNA. A D gene is named only where the DNA matches it firmly. A clone size is listed for some rows: how often the clone was seen (once, few, many), or a class if it is expanded.

>TRBJ1-1|.|many|TRBV30
CAWSNSRSTEAFF
TGTGCCTGGAGTAACAGTAGATCCACTGAAGCTTTCTTT
>TRBJ2-1|TRBD2|many|TRBV9
CASSGREANHNEQFF
TGTGCCAGCAGCGGGCGGGAGGCGAATCACAATGAGCAGTTCTTC
>TRBJ2-2|TRBD1|many|TRBV20-1
CSATGQGGTGELFF
TGCAGTGCTACGGGACAGGGGGGGACCGGGGAGCTGTTTTTT
>TRBJ2-7|TRBD2|many|TRBV7-3
CASSQVPGGELGEQYF
TGTGCCAGCAGCCAAGTCCCGGGGGGGGAGTTGGGCGAGCAGTACTTC
>TRBJ2-1|.|many|TRBV27
CASATIRDGLNEQFF
TGTGCCAGTGCGACTATTAGGGACGGATTAAATGAGCAGTTCTTC
>TRBJ1-5|.|.|TRBV20-1
CSAIRQNNQPQHF
TGCAGTGCGATTCGACAGAATAATCAGCCCCAGCATTTT
>TRBJ2-3|TRBD2|.|TRBV7-2
CASSRIGGRTDTQYF
TGCGCCAGCAGCCGAATCGGCGGGAGAACAGATACGCAGTATTTT
>TRBJ2-3|TRBD2|many|TRBV24-1
CATSENPGLVADTQYF
TGTGCCACCAGTGAGAACCCGGGACTAGTAGCAGATACGCAGTATTTT
>TRBJ2-2|TRBD2|few|TRBV5-1
CAPSRREENTGELFF
TGCGCCCCCTCGCGGCGGGAGGAAAACACCGGGGAGCTGTTTTTT
>TRBJ1-2|.|.|TRBV2
CASSEKQGPGYYGYTF
TGTGCCAGCAGTGAAAAACAGGGCCCGGGTTACTATGGCTACACCTTC
>TRBJ2-3|.|many|TRBV6-1
CASKGSTDTQYF
TGTGCCAGCAAAGGATCCACAGATACGCAGTATTTT
>TRBJ2-5|TRBD2|many|TRBV3-1
CASSHRLAEETQYF
TGTGCCAGCAGCCACCGACTAGCGGAAGAGACCCAGTACTTC
>TRBJ2-1|TRBD2|many|TRBV2
CASSATSGSYNEQFF
TGTGCCAGCAGTGCAACTAGCGGGAGCTACAATGAGCAGTTCTTC
>TRBJ2-1|.|many|TRBV5-1
CASSLEISILGNEQFF
TGCGCCAGCAGCTTGGAAATTAGCATCCTAGGCAATGAGCAGTTCTTC
>TRBJ1-1|.|.|TRBV7-9
CASSSKQGYSGMNTEAFF
TGTGCCAGCAGCTCAAAGCAGGGGTATTCAGGGATGAACACTGAAGCTTTCTTT
>TRBJ2-1|TRBD1|.|TRBV3-1
CASSFGQGRDEQFF
TGTGCCAGCAGTTTTGGACAGGGGAGGGATGAGCAGTTCTTC